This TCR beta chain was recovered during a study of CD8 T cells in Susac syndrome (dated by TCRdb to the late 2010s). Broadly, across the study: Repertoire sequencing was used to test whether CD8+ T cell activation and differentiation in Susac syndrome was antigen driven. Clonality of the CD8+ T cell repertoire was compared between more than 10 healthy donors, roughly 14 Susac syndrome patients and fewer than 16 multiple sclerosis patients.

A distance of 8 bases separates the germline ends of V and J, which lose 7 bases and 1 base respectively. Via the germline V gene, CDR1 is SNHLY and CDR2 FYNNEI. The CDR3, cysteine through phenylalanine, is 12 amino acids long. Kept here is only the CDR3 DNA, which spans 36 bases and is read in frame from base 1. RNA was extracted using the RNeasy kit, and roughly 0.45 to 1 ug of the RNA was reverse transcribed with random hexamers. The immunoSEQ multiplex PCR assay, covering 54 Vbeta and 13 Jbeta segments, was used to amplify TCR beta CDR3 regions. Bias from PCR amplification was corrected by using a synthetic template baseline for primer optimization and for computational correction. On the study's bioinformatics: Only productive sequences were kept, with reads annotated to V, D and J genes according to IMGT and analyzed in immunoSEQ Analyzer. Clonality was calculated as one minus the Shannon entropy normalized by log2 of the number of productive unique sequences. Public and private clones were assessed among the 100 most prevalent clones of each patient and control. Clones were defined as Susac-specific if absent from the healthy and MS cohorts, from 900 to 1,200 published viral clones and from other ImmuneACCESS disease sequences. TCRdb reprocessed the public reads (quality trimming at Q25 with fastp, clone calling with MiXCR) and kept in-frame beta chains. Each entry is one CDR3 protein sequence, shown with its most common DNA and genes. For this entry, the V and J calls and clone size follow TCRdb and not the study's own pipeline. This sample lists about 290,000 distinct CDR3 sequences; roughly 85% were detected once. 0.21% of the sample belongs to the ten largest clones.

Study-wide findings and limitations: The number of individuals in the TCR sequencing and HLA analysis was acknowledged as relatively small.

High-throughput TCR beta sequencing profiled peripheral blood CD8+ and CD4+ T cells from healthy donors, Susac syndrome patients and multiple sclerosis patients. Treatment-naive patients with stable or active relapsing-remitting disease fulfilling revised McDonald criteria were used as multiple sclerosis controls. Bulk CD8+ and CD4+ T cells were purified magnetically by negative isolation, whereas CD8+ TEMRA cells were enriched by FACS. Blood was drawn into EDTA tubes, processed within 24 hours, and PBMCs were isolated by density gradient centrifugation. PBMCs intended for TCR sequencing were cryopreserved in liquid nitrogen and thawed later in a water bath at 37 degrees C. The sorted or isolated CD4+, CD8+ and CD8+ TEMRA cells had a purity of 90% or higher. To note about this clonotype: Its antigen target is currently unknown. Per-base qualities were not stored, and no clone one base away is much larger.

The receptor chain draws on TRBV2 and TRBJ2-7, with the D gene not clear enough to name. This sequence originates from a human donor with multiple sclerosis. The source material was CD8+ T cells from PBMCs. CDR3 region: CASTPSSYEQYF. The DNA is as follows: TGTGCCAGCACCCCATCGTCCTACGAGCAGTACTTC.